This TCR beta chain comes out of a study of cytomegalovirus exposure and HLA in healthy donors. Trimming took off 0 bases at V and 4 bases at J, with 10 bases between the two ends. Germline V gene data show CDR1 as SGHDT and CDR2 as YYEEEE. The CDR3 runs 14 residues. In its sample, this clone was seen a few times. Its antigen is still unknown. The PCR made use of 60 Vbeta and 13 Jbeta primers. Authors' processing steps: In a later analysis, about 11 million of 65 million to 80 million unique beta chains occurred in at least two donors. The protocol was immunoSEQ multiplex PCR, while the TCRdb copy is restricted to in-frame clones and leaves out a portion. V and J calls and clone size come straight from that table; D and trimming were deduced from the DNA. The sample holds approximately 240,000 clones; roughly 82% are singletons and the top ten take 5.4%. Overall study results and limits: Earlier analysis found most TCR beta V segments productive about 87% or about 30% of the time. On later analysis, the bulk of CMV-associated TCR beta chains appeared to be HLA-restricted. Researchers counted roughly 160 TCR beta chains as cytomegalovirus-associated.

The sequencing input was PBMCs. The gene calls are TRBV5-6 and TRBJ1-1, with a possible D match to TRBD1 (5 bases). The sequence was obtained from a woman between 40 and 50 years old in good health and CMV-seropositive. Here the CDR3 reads CASSLGDSRTEAFF. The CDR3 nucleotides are TGTGCCAGCAGCTTGGGAGACAGTCGCACTGAAGCTTTCTTT.